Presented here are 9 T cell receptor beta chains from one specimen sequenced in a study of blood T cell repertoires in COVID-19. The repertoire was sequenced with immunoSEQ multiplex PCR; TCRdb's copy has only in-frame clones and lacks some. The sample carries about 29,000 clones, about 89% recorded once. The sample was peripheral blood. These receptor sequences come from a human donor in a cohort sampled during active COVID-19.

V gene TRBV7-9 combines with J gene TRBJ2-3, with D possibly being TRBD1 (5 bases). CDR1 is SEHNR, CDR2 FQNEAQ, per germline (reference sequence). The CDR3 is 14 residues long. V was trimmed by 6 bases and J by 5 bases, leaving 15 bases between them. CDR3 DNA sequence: TGTGCCAGCAGAGGACAAATGAATGGAGATACGCAGTATTTT. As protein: CASRGQMNGDTQYF.

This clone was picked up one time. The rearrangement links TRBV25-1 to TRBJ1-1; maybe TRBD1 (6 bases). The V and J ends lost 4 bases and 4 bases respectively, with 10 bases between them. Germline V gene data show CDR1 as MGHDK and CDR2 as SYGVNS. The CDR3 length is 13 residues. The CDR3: CASSATGITEAFF. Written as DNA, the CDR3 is TGTGCCAGCAGTGCAACAGGGATCACTGAAGCTTTCTTT.

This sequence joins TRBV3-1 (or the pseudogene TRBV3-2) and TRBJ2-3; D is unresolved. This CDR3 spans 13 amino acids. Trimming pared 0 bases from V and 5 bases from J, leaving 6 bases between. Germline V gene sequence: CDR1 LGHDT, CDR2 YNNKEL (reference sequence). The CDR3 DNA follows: TGTGCCAGCAGCCAAGAGGGCCTAGATACGCAGTATTTT. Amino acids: CASSQEGLDTQYF.

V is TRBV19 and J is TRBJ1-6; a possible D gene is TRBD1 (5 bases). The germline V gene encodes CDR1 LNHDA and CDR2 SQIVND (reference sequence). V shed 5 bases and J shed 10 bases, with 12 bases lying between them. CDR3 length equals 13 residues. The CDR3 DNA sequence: TGTGCCAGTAGTCCTCCGGGGGACTCACCCCTCCACTTT. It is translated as CASSPPGDSPLHF.

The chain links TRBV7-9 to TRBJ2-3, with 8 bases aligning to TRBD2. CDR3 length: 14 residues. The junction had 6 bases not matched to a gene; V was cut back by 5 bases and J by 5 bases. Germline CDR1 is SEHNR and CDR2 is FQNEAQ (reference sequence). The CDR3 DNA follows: TGTGCCAGCAGCCCAAGGGCGGGGGGAGATACGCAGTATTTT. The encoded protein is CASSPRAGGDTQYF. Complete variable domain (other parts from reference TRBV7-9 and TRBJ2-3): DTGVSQNPRHKITKRGQNVTFRCDPISEHNRLYWYRQTLGQGPEFLTYFQNEAQLEKSRLLSDRFSAERPKGSFSTLEIQRTEQGDSAMYLCASSPRAGGDTQYFGPGTRLTVL.

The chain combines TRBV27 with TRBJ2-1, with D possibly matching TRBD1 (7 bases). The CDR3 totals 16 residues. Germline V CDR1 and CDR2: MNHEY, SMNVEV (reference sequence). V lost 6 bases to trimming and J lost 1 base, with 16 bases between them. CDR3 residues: CASSPPQGGSYNEQFF. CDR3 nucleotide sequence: TGTGCCAGCAGCCCTCCCCAGGGGGGATCCTACAATGAGCAGTTCTTC.

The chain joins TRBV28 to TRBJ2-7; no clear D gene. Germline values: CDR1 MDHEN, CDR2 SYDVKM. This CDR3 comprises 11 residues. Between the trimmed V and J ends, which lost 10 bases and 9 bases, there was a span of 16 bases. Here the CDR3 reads CATLDFRGQYF. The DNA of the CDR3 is TGTGCCACCCTAGACTTCCGAGGGCAGTACTTC.

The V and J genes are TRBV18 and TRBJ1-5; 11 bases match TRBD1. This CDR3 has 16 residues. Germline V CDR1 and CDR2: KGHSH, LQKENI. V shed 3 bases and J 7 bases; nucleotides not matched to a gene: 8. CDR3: CASSPAGTGGGQPQHF. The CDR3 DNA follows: TGTGCCAGCTCACCCGCCGGGACAGGGGGTGGACAGCCCCAGCATTTT.

The chain's CDR3 is CASSFRNEQYF. CDR3 DNA sequence: TGTGCCAGCAGTTTCAGGAACGAGCAGTACTTC. The chain has TRBV12-3 or TRBV12-4 and TRBJ2-7, with D uncertain. CDR3 length: 11 amino acids. V was clipped by 3 bases and J by 5 bases, with 5 bases between them.